These 24 T cell receptor beta chains share one sample of origin, sequenced in a study of regulatory T cells in long-lasting Graves disease. As for time point: newly diagnosed GD, antithyroid drugs for less than 3 months. PBMC RNA was the source of the TCR library. Building of the TCR beta libraries involved iRepertoire HTBI primers and Arm-PCR of CDR3 regions. TCRdb redid the calling of the multiplex PCR reads with MiXCR, one entry per CDR3 protein. Of about 610,000 distinct CDR3 sequences detected, around 16% appear once; the ten largest clones hold around 12%. The sample also formed part of further work on T cells in Graves' hyperthyroidism and ophthalmopathy.

This material consisted of peripheral blood mononuclear cells (PBMCs), taken at new diagnosis, from a patient treated with antithyroid drugs. These receptors were collected from a man between 18 and 35 years old with Graves disease.

The CDR3 region is CASSLVVGAGQDYEQYF. DNA of the CDR3: TGTGCCAGCAGCTTAGTGGTGGGGGCGGGACAAGACTACGAGCAGTACTTC. The chain uses TRBV7-9 and TRBJ2-7; D may match TRBD1 or TRBD2 (6 bases each). The germline gives CDR1 SEHNR, CDR2 FQNEAQ (reference sequence). The CDR3 spans 17 residues. V was clipped by 1 base and J by 3 bases, with 19 bases between them.

This clonotype was seen only a few times. The gene calls are TRBV25-1 and TRBJ1-4; 9 bases fit TRBD1. Germline V CDR1 and CDR2: MGHDK, SYGVNS. The CDR3 runs to 13 residues. V shed 4 bases and J 10 bases; nucleotides not matched to a gene: 4. CDR3: CASSGPGQGKLFF. The CDR3 DNA is TGTGCCAGCAGTGGCCCGGGACAGGGAAAACTGTTTTTT.

The chain is built from TRBV20-1 and TRBJ2-1; 8 bases agree with TRBD2. Germline CDR1 DFQATT, CDR2 SNEGSKA (reference sequence). The CDR3 is made up of 14 amino acids. Trimming at V came to 7 bases and at J to 12 bases, leaving 17 bases not matched to a gene. In nucleotides, the CDR3 is TGCAGTGGTGTACCACTAGCGGTTCGACTTGTGCAGTTCTTC. Translation: CSGVPLAVRLVQFF.

In its sample, this clonotype was seen many times. The chain couples TRBV10-3 to TRBJ2-7, with 9 bases fitting TRBD2. V dropped 5 bases and J dropped 4; count of bases not matched to a gene: 9. The CDR3 sequence is 15 residues long. Germline-derived CDR1 and CDR2 are ENHRY and SYGVKD. The CDR3 here is CAISSNSGSVYEQYF. CDR3 in DNA: TGTGCCATCAGTTCAAATAGCGGGAGCGTGTACGAGCAGTACTTC.

This clonotype was found a few times. The gene calls are TRBV19 and TRBJ1-2; 10 bases align to TRBD1. The V gene end was trimmed by 5 bases and the J gene end by 7 bases; junction bases not matched to a gene: 13. This CDR3 is built from 16 residues. In germline, CDR1 is LNHDA, CDR2 SQIVND (reference sequence). The CDR3 spells CASSPRTGGVSGGYTF. As DNA, the CDR3 is TGTGCCAGTAGTCCCCGGACAGGGGGTGTTTCTGGTGGCTACACCTTC.

The chain links TRBV25-1 to TRBJ2-3; tentative D call: TRBD2 (7 bases). Germline assignment: CDR1 MGHDK and CDR2 SYGVNS. V lost 7 bases and J lost 4, with 12 bases in between. The CDR3 is 13 amino acids. CDR3 in amino acids: CASTPGGADTQYF. The CDR3 DNA reads as TGTGCCAGCACCCCGGGGGGCGCAGATACGCAGTATTTT.

This clonotype was found a few times. The chain is built from TRBV20-1 and TRBJ2-5; D is unclear. The CDR3 contains 10 residues. Per the germline V gene, CDR1 is DFQATT and CDR2 is SNEGSKA (reference sequence). The ends were cut back, 6 bases at V and 4 bases at J, with 6 bases in the middle. CDR3 nucleotide sequence: TGCAGTGCGCCTAGAGAGACCCAGTACTTC. Encoded protein: CSAPRETQYF.

This clonotype was found many times. The J gene is TRBJ2-3, the V gene TRBV5-1; perhaps D is TRBD1 or TRBD2 (5 bases each). Germline lookup yields CDR1 SGHRS and CDR2 YFSETQ. V lost 4 bases, J lost 2 bases, and 17 bases lay in between. CDR3 length equals 16 residues. The CDR3: CASSQVGTLVTDTQYF. In DNA form, the CDR3 reads TGCGCCAGCAGCCAAGTCGGGACGCTGGTCACAGATACGCAGTATTTT. Complete variable domain (other parts from reference TRBV5-1 and TRBJ2-3): KAGVTQTPRYLIKTRGQQVTLSCSPISGHRSVSWYQQTPGQGLQFLFEYFSETQRNKGNFPGRFSGRQFSNSRSEMNVSTLELGDSALYLCASSQVGTLVTDTQYFGPGTRLTVL.

The J gene is TRBJ1-1, the V gene TRBV20-1, with D possibly being TRBD1 (5 bases). This CDR3 region has 14 residues. The V and J ends lost 6 bases and 3 bases respectively, with 17 bases between them. Germline assignment: CDR1 DFQATT and CDR2 SNEGSKA (reference sequence). In DNA, the CDR3 is TGCAGTGCCGCGGCGGGGCCGGAGGACACTGAAGCTTTCTTT. Its protein is CSAAAGPEDTEAFF.

This clonotype appeared many times. The chain carries TRBV2 and TRBJ2-3, with TRBD1 matching 8 bases. Germline loops: CDR1 SNHLY, CDR2 FYNNEI. V was clipped by 9 bases and J by 2 bases; unmatched bases: 10. The CDR3 sequence is 15 residues long. CDR3 in amino acids: CASATTGANTDTQYF. The DNA for the CDR3 is TGTGCCAGTGCAACGACAGGGGCTAACACAGATACGCAGTATTTT.

The chain uses TRBV27 and TRBJ2-2; tentatively, D is TRBD1 (7 bases). Trimming shortened V by 4 bases and J by 5 bases, and 11 bases separated the two germline ends. This CDR3 is built from 14 residues. CDR1 and CDR2 (germline): MNHEY, SMNVEV (reference sequence). The CDR3 region is CASSSTGRTGELFF. As DNA, the CDR3 is TGTGCCAGCAGTTCGACAGGGAGGACCGGGGAGCTGTTTTTT.

The table lists this clonotype with many counts. The rearrangement uses TRBV27 and TRBJ2-2; 8 nucleotides match TRBD2. Germline values: CDR1 MNHEY, CDR2 SMNVEV (reference sequence). There are 16 residues in the CDR3. The ends lost 6 bases at V and 5 bases at J; junction bases unmatched: 11. This CDR3 reads CASRPSGRGATGELFF. CDR3 nucleotide sequence: TGTGCCAGCAGGCCTAGCGGGCGGGGCGCTACCGGGGAGCTGTTTTTT.

With respect to this clonotype: A read error may explain this, as a much larger clone is one base away. The V and J genes are TRBV30 and TRBJ1-1; D not resolved. This CDR3 contains 12 residues. Per germline, CDR1 GTSNPN and CDR2 SVGIG (reference sequence). CDR3 nucleotides: TGTGCCCGGAGTGTACATACAGCTGAAGCTTTCTTT. It specifies CARSVHTAEAFF.

The genes are TRBV5-1 and TRBJ2-4; 8 nucleotides agree with TRBD2. This CDR3 has 14 residues. CDR1 and CDR2 from the germline V gene are SGHRS and YFSETQ. Unmatched junction bases numbered 7, after V lost 4 bases and J lost 7 bases. The CDR3 nucleotides read TGCGCCAGCAGCCCGGAAAGCGGGAGCAACATTCAGTACTTC. Translating it yields CASSPESGSNIQYF. The entire variable domain, with the rest obtained from reference TRBV5-1 and TRBJ2-4, is as follows: KAGVTQTPRYLIKTRGQQVTLSCSPISGHRSVSWYQQTPGQGLQFLFEYFSETQRNKGNFPGRFSGRQFSNSRSEMNVSTLELGDSALYLCASSPESGSNIQYFGAGTRLSVL.

The sample holds a few counts of this clonotype. V is TRBV30 and J is TRBJ1-1; no clear D. Germline V gives CDR1 GTSNPN, CDR2 SVGIG (reference sequence). Trimming shortened V by 2 bases and J by 4 bases, and 8 bases separated the two germline ends. This CDR3 is 12 amino acids long. CDR3 sequence: CAWSTGLTEAFF. CDR3 coding DNA: TGTGCCTGGAGTACCGGACTCACTGAAGCTTTCTTT.

Many counts were recorded for this clonotype. The chain recombines TRBV13 with TRBJ1-2; 7 nucleotides agree with TRBD1. Trimming cost V 10 bases and J 3 bases; bases outside gene matches: 11. CDR3 length equals 14 residues. CDR1 is PRHDT, CDR2 FYEKMQ, per germline (reference sequence). The CDR3 spells CATLDDREYYGYTF. The CDR3 bases are TGTGCCACCCTTGACGACAGGGAGTACTATGGCTACACCTTC.

This clonotype appeared many times. The chain couples TRBV27 to TRBJ2-5; TRBD1 matches at 9 bases. Germline V CDR1 and CDR2: MNHEY, SMNVEV (reference sequence). Trimming at V came to 2 bases and at J to 4 bases, leaving 5 bases not matched to a gene. This CDR3 contains 15 residues. The CDR3 loop is CASSLVGTGTETQYF. The CDR3 coding sequence is TGTGCCAGCAGTTTAGTTGGGACAGGGACAGAGACCCAGTACTTC.

This clonotype was recorded at least ten times. The V and J genes are TRBV9 and TRBJ2-7, with TRBD1 matching over 8 bases. The germline gives CDR1 SGDLS, CDR2 YYNGEE. V was pared by 0 bases and J by 0 bases, with 5 bases of the junction left unmatched. This CDR3 spans 16 amino acids. The CDR3 is CASSVGTGTYSYEQYF. As DNA, the CDR3 is TGTGCCAGCAGCGTAGGGACAGGGACCTACTCCTACGAGCAGTACTTC.

The V and J genes are TRBV20-1 and TRBJ1-3; D remains ambiguous. The length of the CDR3 is 12 residues. Germline V gene sequence: CDR1 DFQATT, CDR2 SNEGSKA (reference sequence). Trimming removed 6 bases from V and 4 bases from J, with 10 bases in between. The CDR3 region has the DNA TGCAGTGCCAGACCCATAGGAAACACCATATATTTT. This gives the protein CSARPIGNTIYF.

The J gene is TRBJ2-1, the V gene TRBV18; perhaps D is TRBD1 or TRBD2 (5 bases each). The V gene's germline CDR1 is KGHSH and CDR2 LQKENI. With 2 bases removed from V and 10 bases from J, the gap between germline ends came to 9 bases. The CDR3 has 12 amino acids. CDR3 amino acids: CASSPTRDEQFF. CDR3 nucleotide sequence: TGTGCCAGCTCACCAACGAGGGACGAGCAGTTCTTC.

This clonotype was detected only a few times. The rearrangement uses TRBV13 and TRBJ2-3, with 8 positions matching TRBD2. Losses at the gene ends were 2 bases for V and 5 bases for J; bases not matched to a gene: 3. CDR3 length: 14 residues. Germline V CDR1 and CDR2: PRHDT, FYEKMQ (reference sequence). The CDR3 DNA reads as TGTGCCAGCAGCTTACAGGGGACTAGAGATACGCAGTATTTT. This gives the protein CASSLQGTRDTQYF. The variable domain in full, with the rest retrieved from reference TRBV13 and TRBJ2-3, is AAGVIQSPRHLIKEKRETATLKCYPIPRHDTVYWYQQGPGQDPQFLISFYEKMQSDKGSIPDRFSAQQFSDYHSELNMSSLELGDSALYFCASSLQGTRDTQYFGPGTRLTVL.

V and J are TRBV7-9 and TRBJ1-1, with a possible D match to TRBD1 (6 bases). V lost 2 bases to trimming and J lost 8 bases, with 9 bases between them. The CDR3 covers 12 residues. Germline V gives CDR1 SEHNR, CDR2 FQNEAQ (reference sequence). CDR3 sequence: CASSLQGLEAFF. CDR3 nucleotide sequence: TGTGCCAGCAGCTTACAGGGGCTGGAAGCTTTCTTT.

This clonotype turned up a few times. The chain employs TRBV29-1 and TRBJ2-7; 7 bases agree with TRBD2. Germline loops: CDR1 SQVTM, CDR2 ANQGSEA. With V trimmed by 5 bases and J by 0 bases, 10 bases remained unmatched. There are 15 residues in the CDR3. The CDR3 DNA is TGCAGCGTTTTGATCGGGGGAGGGAACTCCTACGAGCAGTACTTC. This sequence encodes CSVLIGGGNSYEQYF.

This rearrangement joins TRBV30 to TRBJ2-7; D perhaps matches TRBD1 (5 bases). V lost 5 bases to trimming and J lost 3 bases, with 11 bases between them. The germline gives CDR1 GTSNPN, CDR2 SVGIG (reference sequence). This CDR3 region has 12 residues. The CDR3 DNA is TGTGCCTGGTCCCAGGACATCTACGAGCAGTACTTC. Translated: CAWSQDIYEQYF.